This TCR beta chain was retrieved from a study of vaccination and CD4 T cells after COVID-19. With respect to this clonotype: Its specificity is not known.

Sequenced with the Oncomine TCR Beta short-read assay was DNA taken from cultured CD4+ T cells. TCRdb itself ran the PCR reads through MiXCR, one entry per CDR3 protein. The table lists roughly 14,000 distinct CDR3 sequences, over 45% of them singletons. Treatment reported: approximately nine-day PBMC culture with coronavirus spike peptide pools or control peptides (ViraFEST assay). CDR3 length: 15 amino acids. Germline V gene lookup returns CDR1 SGHKS and CDR2 YYEKEE (reference sequence). Trimming removed 0 bases at V and 2 bases at J, with 9 bases between. The source of this sequence is a human donor with COVID-19. This chain uses TRBV5-5 with TRBJ1-3; D is unresolved. The specimen was cultured CD4+ T cells from blood, collected after SARS-CoV-2 vaccination. In DNA, the CDR3 is TGTGCCAGCAGCTTGGACAGTGGGGCTGGAAACACCATATATTTT. Translating gives CASSLDSGAGNTIYF.